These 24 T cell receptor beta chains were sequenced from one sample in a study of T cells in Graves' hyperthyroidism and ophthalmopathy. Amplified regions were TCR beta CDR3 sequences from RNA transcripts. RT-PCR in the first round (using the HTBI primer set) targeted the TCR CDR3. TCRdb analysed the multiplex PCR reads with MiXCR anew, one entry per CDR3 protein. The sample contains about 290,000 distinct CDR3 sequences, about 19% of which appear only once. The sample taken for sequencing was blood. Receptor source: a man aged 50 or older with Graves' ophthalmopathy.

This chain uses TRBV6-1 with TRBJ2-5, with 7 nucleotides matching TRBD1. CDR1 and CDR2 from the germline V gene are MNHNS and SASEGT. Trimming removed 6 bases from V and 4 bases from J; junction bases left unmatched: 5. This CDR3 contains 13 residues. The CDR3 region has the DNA TGTGCCAGCAGAGACAGGGATAGAGAGACCCAGTACTTC. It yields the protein CASRDRDRETQYF.

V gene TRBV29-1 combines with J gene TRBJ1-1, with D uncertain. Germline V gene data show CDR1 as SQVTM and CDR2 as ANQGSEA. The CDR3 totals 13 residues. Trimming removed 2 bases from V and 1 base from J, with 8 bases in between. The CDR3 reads CSVELRPNTEAFF. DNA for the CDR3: TGCAGCGTTGAACTGCGTCCGAACACTGAAGCTTTCTTT.

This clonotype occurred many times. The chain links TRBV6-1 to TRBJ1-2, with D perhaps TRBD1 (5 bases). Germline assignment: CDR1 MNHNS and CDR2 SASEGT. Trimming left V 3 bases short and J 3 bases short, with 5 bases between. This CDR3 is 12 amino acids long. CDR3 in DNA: TGTGCCAGCAGTGACAGGGACTATGGCTACACCTTC. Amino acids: CASSDRDYGYTF.

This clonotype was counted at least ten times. The CDR3 loop is CASSTGTGGAETQYF. CDR3 sequence (DNA): TGTGCCAGCAGTACCGGGACAGGGGGCGCGGAGACCCAGTACTTC. This chain links TRBV28 with TRBJ2-5; TRBD1 agrees at 12 bases. Trimming removed 5 bases from V and 5 bases from J; junction bases left unmatched: 6. Germline V CDR1 and CDR2: MDHEN, SYDVKM. The CDR3 spans 15 residues.

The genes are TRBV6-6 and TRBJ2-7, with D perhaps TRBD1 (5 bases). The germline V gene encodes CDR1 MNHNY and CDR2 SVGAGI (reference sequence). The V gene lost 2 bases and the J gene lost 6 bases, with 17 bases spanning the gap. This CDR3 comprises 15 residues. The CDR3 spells CASSYLRGPLGEQYF. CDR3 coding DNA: TGTGCCAGCAGTTACCTTAGGGGTCCCCTCGGCGAGCAGTACTTC.

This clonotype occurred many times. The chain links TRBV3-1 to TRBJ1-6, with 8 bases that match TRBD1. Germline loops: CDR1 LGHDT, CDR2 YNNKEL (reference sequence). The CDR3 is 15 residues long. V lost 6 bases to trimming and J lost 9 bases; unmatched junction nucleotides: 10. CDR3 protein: CASRFDRGGSSPLHF. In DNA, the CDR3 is TGTGCCAGCAGATTCGACAGGGGAGGGAGTTCACCCCTCCACTTT.

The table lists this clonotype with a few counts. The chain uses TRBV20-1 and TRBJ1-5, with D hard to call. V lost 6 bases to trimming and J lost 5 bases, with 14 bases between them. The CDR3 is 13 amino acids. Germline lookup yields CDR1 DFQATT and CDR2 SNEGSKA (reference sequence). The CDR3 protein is CSAHSGPHQPQHF. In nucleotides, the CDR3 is TGCAGTGCCCATTCGGGTCCCCATCAGCCCCAGCATTTT.

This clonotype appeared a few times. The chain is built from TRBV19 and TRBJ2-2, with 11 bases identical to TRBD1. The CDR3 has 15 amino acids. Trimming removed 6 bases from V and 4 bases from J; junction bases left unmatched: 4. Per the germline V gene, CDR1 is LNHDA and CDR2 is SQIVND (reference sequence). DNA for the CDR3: TGTGCCAGTAGGGACAGGGGGCGCATCACCGGGGAGCTGTTTTTT. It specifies CASRDRGRITGELFF.

CDR3: CASSVQGHTEAFF. For the CDR3, the DNA is TGTGCCAGCAGTGTACAAGGTCACACTGAAGCTTTCTTT. The chain uses TRBV2 and TRBJ1-1; no firm D call. From germline, CDR1 is SNHLY and CDR2 FYNNEI. This CDR3 comprises 13 residues. The V end lost 4 bases, the J end lost 3 bases, and 9 bases lay between the germline ends.

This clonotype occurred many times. CDR3 loop: CAWSGLGANEQFF. The CDR3 region has the DNA TGTGCCTGGAGTGGACTAGGGGCCAATGAGCAGTTCTTC. The gene calls are TRBV30 and TRBJ2-1, with a weak D call TRBD2 (6 bases). Germline CDR1 and CDR2: GTSNPN and SVGIG (reference sequence). The V end was cut by 1 base, the J end by 6 bases, with 10 bases between. The CDR3 length is 13 residues.

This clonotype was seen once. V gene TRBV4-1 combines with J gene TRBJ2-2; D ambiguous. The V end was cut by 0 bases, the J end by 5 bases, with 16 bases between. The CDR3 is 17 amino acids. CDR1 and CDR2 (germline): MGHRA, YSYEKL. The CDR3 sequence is CASSQDASRRQTGELFF. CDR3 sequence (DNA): TGCGCCAGCAGCCAAGATGCAAGTCGGAGACAAACCGGGGAGCTGTTTTTT.

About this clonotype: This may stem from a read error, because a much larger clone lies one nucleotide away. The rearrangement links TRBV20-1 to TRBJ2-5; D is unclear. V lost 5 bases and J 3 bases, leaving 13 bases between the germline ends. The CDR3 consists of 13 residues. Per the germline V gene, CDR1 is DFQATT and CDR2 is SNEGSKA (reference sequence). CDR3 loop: CSAGWIGKETQYF. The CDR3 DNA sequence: TGCAGTGCTGGTTGGATAGGGAAAGAGACCCAGTACTTC.

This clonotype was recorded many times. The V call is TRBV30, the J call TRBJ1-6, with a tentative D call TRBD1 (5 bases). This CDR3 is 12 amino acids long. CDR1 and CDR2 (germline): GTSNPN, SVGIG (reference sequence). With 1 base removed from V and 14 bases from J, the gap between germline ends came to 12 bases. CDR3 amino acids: CAWSAQGMALHF. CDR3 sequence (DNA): TGTGCCTGGAGTGCCCAGGGTATGGCCCTCCACTTT.

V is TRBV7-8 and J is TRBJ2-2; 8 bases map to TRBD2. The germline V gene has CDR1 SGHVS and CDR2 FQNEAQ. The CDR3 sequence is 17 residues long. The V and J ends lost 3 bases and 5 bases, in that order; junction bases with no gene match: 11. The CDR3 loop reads CASSLVGIAGYTGELFF. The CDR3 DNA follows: TGTGCCAGCAGCTTGGTAGGAATAGCGGGATATACCGGGGAGCTGTTTTTT.

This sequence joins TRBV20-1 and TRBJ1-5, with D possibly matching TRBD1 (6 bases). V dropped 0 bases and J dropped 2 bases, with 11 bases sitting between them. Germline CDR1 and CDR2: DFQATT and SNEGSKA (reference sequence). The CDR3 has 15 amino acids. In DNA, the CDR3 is TGCAGTGCTAGAGATCGGGGGCGAGGCAATCAGCCCCAGCATTTT. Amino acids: CSARDRGRGNQPQHF.

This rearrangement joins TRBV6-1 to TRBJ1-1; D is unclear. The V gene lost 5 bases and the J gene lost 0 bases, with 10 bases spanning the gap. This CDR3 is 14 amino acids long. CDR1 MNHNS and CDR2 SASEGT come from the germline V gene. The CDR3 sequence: CASSRLLLNTEAFF. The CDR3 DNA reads TGTGCCAGCAGTAGGCTTCTTCTGAACACTGAAGCTTTCTTT.

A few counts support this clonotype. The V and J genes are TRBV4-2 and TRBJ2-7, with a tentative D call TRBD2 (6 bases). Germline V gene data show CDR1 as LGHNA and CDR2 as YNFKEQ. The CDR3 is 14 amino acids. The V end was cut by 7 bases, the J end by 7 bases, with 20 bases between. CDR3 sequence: CASNQGGRFGEQYF. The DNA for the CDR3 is TGTGCCAGCAATCAAGGAGGGCGGTTTGGGGAGCAGTACTTC.

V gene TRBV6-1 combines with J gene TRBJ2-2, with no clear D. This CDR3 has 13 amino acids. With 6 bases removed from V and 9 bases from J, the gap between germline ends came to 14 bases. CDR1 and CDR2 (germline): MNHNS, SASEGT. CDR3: CASSRASERELFF. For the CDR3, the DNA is TGTGCCAGCAGCCGGGCCTCGGAGAGGGAGCTGTTTTTT.

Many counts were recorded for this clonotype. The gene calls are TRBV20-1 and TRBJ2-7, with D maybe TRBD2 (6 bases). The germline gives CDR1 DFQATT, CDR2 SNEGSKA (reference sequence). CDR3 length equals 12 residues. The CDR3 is CRVDTGGYEQYF. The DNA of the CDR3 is TGCAGAGTGGATACCGGGGGCTACGAGCAGTACTTC.

CDR3 bases: TGTGCCACCAGTGTTCGTAGTTCCGGAGTACTCAATGAGCAGTTCTTC. Translation: CATSVRSSGVLNEQFF. This chain uses TRBV24-1 with TRBJ2-1, with D uncertain. This CDR3 region has 16 residues. CDR1 and CDR2 (germline): KGHDR, SFDVKD. Trimming took off 5 bases at V and 6 bases at J, with 19 bases between the two ends.

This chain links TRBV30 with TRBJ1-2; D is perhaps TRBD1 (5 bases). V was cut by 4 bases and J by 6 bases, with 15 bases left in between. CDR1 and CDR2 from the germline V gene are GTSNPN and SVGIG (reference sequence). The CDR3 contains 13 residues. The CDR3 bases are TGTGCCTGGAAGGCACCCGGACAACATGGCTACACCTTC. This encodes CAWKAPGQHGYTF.

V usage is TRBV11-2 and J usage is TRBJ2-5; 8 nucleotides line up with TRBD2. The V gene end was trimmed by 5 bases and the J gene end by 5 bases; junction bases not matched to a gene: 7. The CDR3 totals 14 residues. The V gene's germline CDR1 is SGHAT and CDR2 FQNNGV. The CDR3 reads CASSRGTSAETQYF. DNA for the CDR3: TGTGCCAGCAGCCGAGGGACTAGTGCGGAGACCCAGTACTTC. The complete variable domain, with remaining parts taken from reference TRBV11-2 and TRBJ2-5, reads EAGVAQSPRYKIIEKRQSVAFWCNPISGHATLYWYQQILGQGPKLLIQFQNNGVVDDSQLPKDRFSAERLKGVDSTLKIQPAKLEDSAVYLCASSRGTSAETQYFGPGTRLLVL.

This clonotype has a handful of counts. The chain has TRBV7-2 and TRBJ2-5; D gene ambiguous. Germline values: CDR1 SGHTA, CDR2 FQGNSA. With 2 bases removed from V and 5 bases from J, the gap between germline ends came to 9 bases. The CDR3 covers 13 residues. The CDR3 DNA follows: TGTGCCAGCAGCTTACTAGGCTGGGAGACCCAGTACTTC. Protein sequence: CASSLLGWETQYF.

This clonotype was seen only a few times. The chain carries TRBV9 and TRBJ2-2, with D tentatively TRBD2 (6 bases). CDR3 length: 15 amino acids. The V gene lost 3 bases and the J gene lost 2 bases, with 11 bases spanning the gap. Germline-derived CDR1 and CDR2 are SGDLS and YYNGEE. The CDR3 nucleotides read TGTGCCAGCAGCGCTCCGGGACTCAACACCGGGGAGCTGTTTTTT. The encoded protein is CASSAPGLNTGELFF.